This T cell receptor (beta chain) was observed in a study of naive CD8 T cells in extremely preterm neonates. The CDR3 loop spans 13 amino acids. CDR1 is MRHNA and CDR2 is SNTAGT in the germline V gene. V was clipped by 2 bases and J by 2 bases, with 5 bases between them. Each sample had roughly 19,000–110,000 sorted naive CD8+ T cells. Repertoires were generated with immunoSEQ multiplex PCR, while TCRdb's copy carries only in-frame clones and drops some. The sample shows approximately 5,000 clones, about 97% of them seen only once. The clonotype comes from a human donor in good health. The material sequenced was naive CD8+ T cells from blood. The chain couples TRBV6-4 to TRBJ2-3, with D perhaps TRBD2 (5 bases). CDR3 nucleotide sequence: TGTGCCAGCAGTGACGACTACACAGATACGCAGTATTTT. Residues: CASSDDYTDTQYF.